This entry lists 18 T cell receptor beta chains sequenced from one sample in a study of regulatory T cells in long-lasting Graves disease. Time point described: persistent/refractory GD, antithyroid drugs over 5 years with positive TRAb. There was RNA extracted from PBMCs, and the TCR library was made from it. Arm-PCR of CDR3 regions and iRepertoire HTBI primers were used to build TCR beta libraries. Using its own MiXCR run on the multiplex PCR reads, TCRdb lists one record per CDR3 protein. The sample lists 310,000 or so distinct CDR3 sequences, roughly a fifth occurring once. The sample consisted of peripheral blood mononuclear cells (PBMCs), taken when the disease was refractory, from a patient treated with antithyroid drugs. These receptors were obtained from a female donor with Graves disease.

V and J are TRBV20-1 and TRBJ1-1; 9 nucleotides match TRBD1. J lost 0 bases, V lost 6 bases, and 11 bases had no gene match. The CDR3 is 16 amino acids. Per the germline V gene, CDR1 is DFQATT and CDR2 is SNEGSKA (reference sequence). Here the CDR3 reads CSARGWDRVMNTEAFF. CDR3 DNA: TGCAGTGCCCGCGGATGGGACAGGGTGATGAACACTGAAGCTTTCTTT.

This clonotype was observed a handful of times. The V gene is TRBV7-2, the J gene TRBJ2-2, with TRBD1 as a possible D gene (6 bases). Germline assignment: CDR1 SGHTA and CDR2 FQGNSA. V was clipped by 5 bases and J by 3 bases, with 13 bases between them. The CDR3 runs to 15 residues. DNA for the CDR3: TGTGCCAGCAGCCCGGGACAATGGGACACCGGGGAGCTGTTTTTT. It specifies CASSPGQWDTGELFF.

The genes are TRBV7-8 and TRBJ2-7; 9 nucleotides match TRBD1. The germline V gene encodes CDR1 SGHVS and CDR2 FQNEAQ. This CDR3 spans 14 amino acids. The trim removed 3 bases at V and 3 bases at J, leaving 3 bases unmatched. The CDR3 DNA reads TGTGCCAGCAGCTTTCGACAGGGGGACTACGAGCAGTACTTC. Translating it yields CASSFRQGDYEQYF.

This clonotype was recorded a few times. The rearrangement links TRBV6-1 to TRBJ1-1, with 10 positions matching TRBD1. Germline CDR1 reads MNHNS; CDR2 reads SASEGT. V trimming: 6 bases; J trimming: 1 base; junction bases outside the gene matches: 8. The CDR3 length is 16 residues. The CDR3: CASRVTGGARNTEAFF. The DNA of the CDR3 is TGTGCCAGCAGAGTGACAGGGGGCGCGAGGAACACTGAAGCTTTCTTT.

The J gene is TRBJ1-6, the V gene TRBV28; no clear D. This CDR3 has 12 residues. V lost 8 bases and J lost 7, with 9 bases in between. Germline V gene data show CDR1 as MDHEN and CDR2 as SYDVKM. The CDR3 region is CASRALNSPLHF. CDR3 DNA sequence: TGTGCCAGCCGAGCCCTCAATTCACCCCTCCACTTT.

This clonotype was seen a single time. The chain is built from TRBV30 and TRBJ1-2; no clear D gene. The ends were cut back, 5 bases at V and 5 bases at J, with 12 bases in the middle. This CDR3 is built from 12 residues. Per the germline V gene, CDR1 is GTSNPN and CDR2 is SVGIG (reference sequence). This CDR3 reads CAWGSEIYGYTF. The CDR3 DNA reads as TGTGCCTGGGGCTCGGAGATTTATGGCTACACCTTC.

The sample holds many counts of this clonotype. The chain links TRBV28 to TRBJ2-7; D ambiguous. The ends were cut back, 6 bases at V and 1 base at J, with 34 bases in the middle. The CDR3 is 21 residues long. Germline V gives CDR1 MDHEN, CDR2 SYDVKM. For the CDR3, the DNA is TGTGCCAGCAGCCCGGAGTTTGGATCTTCGTCGGAACGCTTCGTTTCCTACGAGCAGTACTTC. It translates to CASSPEFGSSSERFVSYEQYF.

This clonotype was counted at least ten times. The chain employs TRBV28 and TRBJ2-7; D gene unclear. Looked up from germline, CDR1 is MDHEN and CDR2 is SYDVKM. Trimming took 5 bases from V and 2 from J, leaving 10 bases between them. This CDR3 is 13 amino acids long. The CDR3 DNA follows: TGTGCCAGCAGTGGCGGCAGCACCTACGAGCAGTACTTC. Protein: CASSGGSTYEQYF.

The CDR3 region has the DNA TGTGCCAGCAGTTACGAGGGGGCCTCCTATAATTCACCCCTCCACTTT. Amino acids: CASSYEGASYNSPLHF. The J gene is TRBJ1-6, the V gene TRBV6-9; TRBD1 aligns across 7 bases. The CDR3 runs 16 residues. The J segment lost 0 bases and the V segment lost 3 bases, leaving 2 bases of the junction unmatched. Germline V gene sequence: CDR1 MNHGY, CDR2 SVAAGI.

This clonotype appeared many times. CDR3 sequence: CASMESSYEQYF. DNA for the CDR3: TGTGCCAGCATGGAGAGCTCCTACGAGCAGTACTTC. The chain carries TRBV28 and TRBJ2-7; D not certain. V shed 7 bases and J shed 0 bases, with 7 bases lying between them. The CDR3 length is 12 residues. Germline V lookup: CDR1 MDHEN, CDR2 SYDVKM.

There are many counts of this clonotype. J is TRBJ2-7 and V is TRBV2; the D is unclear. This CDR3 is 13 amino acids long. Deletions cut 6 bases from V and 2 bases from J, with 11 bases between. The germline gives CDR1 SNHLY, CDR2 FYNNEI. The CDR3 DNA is TGTGCCAGCAGAACTTATTTTACCTACGAGCAGTACTTC. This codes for CASRTYFTYEQYF.

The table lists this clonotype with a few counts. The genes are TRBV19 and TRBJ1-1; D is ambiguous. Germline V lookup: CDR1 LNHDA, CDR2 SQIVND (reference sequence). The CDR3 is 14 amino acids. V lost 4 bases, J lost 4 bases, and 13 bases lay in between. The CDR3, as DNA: TGTGCCAGTAGTACCCCCGGACTGACCACTGAAGCTTTCTTT. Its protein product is CASSTPGLTTEAFF.

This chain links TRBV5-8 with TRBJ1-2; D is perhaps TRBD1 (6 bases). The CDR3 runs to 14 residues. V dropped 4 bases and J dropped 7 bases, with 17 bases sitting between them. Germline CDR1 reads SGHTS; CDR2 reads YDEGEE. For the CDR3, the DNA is TGTGCCAGCAGCGGGTACCCAGGGGTGGTTGGCTACACCTTC. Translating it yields CASSGYPGVVGYTF.

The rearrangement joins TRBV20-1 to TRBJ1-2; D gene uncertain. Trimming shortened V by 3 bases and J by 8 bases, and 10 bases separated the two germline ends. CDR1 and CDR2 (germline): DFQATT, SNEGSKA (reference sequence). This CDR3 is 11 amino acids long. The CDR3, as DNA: TGCAGTGCTAGTGCCCTAAAAGGCTACACCTTC. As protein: CSASALKGYTF.

The CDR3 DNA sequence: TGTGCCAGCAGCTTAGCGGATAGCCTCCTCCTCTACGAGCAGTACTTC. This gives the protein CASSLADSLLLYEQYF. The chain employs TRBV7-2 and TRBJ2-7; D is unclear. CDR3 size: 16 residues. Trimming left V 0 bases short and J 3 bases short, with 15 bases between. CDR1 is SGHTA, CDR2 FQGNSA, per germline.

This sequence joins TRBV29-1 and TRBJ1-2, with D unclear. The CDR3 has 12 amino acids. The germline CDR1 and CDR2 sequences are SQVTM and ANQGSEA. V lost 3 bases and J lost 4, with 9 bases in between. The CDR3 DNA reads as TGCAGCGTTGACCGTGACGTCTATGGCTACACCTTC. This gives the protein CSVDRDVYGYTF.

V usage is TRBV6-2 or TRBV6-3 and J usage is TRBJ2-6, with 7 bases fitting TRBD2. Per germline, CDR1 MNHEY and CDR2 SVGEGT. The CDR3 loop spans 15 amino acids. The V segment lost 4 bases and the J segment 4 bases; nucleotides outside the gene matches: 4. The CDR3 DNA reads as TGTGCCAGCAGTTGGGGGGGGGACGGGGCCAACGTCCTGACTTTC. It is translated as CASSWGGDGANVLTF.

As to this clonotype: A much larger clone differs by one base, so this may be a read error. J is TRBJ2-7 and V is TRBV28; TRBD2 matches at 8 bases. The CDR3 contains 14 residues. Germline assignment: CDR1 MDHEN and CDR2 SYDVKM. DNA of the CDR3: TGTGCCAGCAGCTCCCCGGGACTAGTAGGCGAGCAGTGCTTC. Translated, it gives CASSSPGLVGEQCF.